Listed below are T cell receptor beta chains from one sample, sequenced in a study of human T cells and chemical hapten exposure. Via MiXCR, TCRdb re-called the RACE reads, giving one row per CDR3 protein. The sample consists of roughly 200,000 distinct CDR3 sequences, 20% to 25% of them appearing once. Sequences were derived from whole blood, sampled in connection with sensitization to the hapten diphenylcyclopropenone (DPC). The receptor set was obtained from a woman between 50 and 59 years old with alopecia areata. Some clones in this sample may be carry-over from other donors' samples. Each CDR3 is given with its conserved first and last residue. The D gene is left open where the match is weak. Some rows have no size entry. The others give once, few or many, or a class for an expanded clone.

CDR3aa | CDR3nt | v_gene | d_gene | abundance | j_gene
CASSFNSGRVSDTQYF | TGTGCCAGCTCATTTAATAGCGGGAGGGTCTCAGATACGCAGTATTTT | TRBV9 | TRBD2 | - | TRBJ2-3
CAISGVAGGQETQYF | TGTGCCATCAGTGGGGTAGCGGGAGGTCAAGAGACCCAGTACTTC | TRBV10-3 | TRBD2 | - | TRBJ2-5
CASSPGVSGSSYTDTQYF | TGTGCCAGCAGCCCCGGGGTTAGCGGAAGCTCCTACACAGATACGCAGTATTTT | TRBV7-8 | - | - | TRBJ2-3
CASSSDRTQPQHF | TGTGCCAGCAGCTCAGACAGGACTCAGCCCCAGCATTTT | TRBV6-6 | - | - | TRBJ1-5
CSVADTDTQYF | TGCAGCGTTGCAGACACAGATACGCAGTATTTT | TRBV29-1 | - | many | TRBJ2-3
CASSIDRGEQFF | TGCGCCAGCAGCATCGACAGGGGGGAGCAGTTCTTC | TRBV5-1 | TRBD1 | few | TRBJ2-1
CASSSGRVGSPLHF | TGTGCCAGCAGTTCGGGGAGAGTAGGGTCACCCCTCCACTTT | TRBV28 | - | few | TRBJ1-6
CSFTGGYEQYF | TGCAGCTTTACAGGGGGGTACGAGCAGTACTTC | TRBV29-1 | TRBD1 | once | TRBJ2-7
CSVEGQSSYNEQFF | TGCAGCGTTGAAGGCCAGAGCTCCTACAATGAGCAGTTCTTC | TRBV29-1 | - | few | TRBJ2-1
CASSSLTSEISTNTQYF | TGTGCCAGCAGTTCCCTGACTAGTGAGATTTCGACAAATACGCAGTATTTT | TRBV27 | - | few | TRBJ2-3
CASSYSSQAAEQYF | TGTGCCAGCAGTTACTCCTCTCAGGCGGCGGAGCAGTACTTC | TRBV6-5 | - | once | TRBJ2-7
CSATSGGGRSGEKLFF | TGCAGTGCTACCTCTGGTGGGGGGCGGTCAGGTGAAAAACTGTTTTTT | TRBV20-1 | - | - | TRBJ1-4
CSASPLTGEKLFF | TGCAGTGCTAGTCCCCTCACGGGTGAAAAACTGTTTTTT | TRBV20-1 | - | many | TRBJ1-4
CASKRGSYEQYF | TGTGCCAGCAAGCGGGGCTCCTACGAGCAGTACTTC | TRBV2 | TRBD2 | - | TRBJ2-7
CSASDTHEQFF | TGCAGTGCATCGGACACCCATGAGCAGTTCTTC | TRBV20-1 | - | few | TRBJ2-1
CSASRLAGATDTQYF | TGCAGTGCTAGTCGGCTAGCGGGAGCCACAGATACGCAGTATTTT | TRBV20-1 | TRBD2 | few | TRBJ2-3
CASSAGDRRYGYTF | TGTGCCAGCAGCGCCGGGGACAGGCGGTATGGCTACACCTTC | TRBV6-1 | TRBD1 | - | TRBJ1-2
CASSLARQISYGYTF | TGTGCCAGCAGCTTAGCGCGACAGATAAGCTATGGCTACACCTTC | TRBV7-2 | - | few | TRBJ1-2
CASRTGQGSQNIQYF | TGTGCCAGCAGAACGGGACAGGGGAGCCAAAACATTCAGTACTTC | TRBV28 | TRBD1 | - | TRBJ2-4
CASSLTRAFF | TGTGCCAGCAGCTTAACTCGAGCTTTCTTT | TRBV7-2 | - | few | TRBJ1-1
CSGTQGAINTEAFF | TGCAGCGGCACACAGGGGGCGATAAACACTGAAGCTTTCTTT | TRBV29-1 | TRBD1 | few | TRBJ1-1
CASSWGQATNYGYTF | TGCGCCAGCAGCTGGGGACAGGCGACTAACTATGGCTACACCTTC | TRBV5-1 | TRBD1 | few | TRBJ1-2
CSDGGRLNTEAFF | TGCAGCGATGGAGGACGGTTGAACACTGAAGCTTTCTTT | TRBV29-1 | - | - | TRBJ1-1
CASSPQGTGLREKLFF | TGTGCCAGCTCACCTCAAGGGACAGGTTTGCGAGAAAAACTGTTTTTT | TRBV18 | TRBD1 | - | TRBJ1-4
CASSWTLQETQYF | TGTGCCAGCAGTTGGACACTTCAAGAGACCCAGTACTTC | TRBV2 | - | - | TRBJ2-5
CSARGVGPNEQFF | TGCAGTGCTAGAGGAGTAGGACCCAATGAGCAGTTCTTC | TRBV20-1 | - | few | TRBJ2-1